Sequencing of this T cell receptor beta chain was carried out in a study of T cells in Graves' hyperthyroidism and ophthalmopathy. Study background: Specimen type is peripheral blood, collected at initial diagnosis prior to any treatment.

A Clinical Activity Score of at least 3, a NOSPECS grade of at least 4 and a duration under 3 months were recorded in the ophthalmopathy patients. The source of the PBMCs was 9.5 to 10 ml of fresh peripheral blood. This clonotype showed up just a few times. Trimming pared 2 bases from V and 6 bases from J, leaving 11 bases between. Looked up from germline, CDR1 is SGHDN and CDR2 is FVKESK. This CDR3 region has 13 residues. Amplification of TCR beta CDR3 regions was performed using RNA transcripts as template. Using the HTBI primer set, a first-round RT-PCR was run on the TCR CDR3. One entry per CDR3 protein, called by TCRdb with MiXCR from the multiplex PCR reads. The sample has nearly 600,000 distinct CDR3 sequences; about 14% are singletons.

Sequenced input: blood. This TCR derives from a woman aged 18-35 years with Graves' ophthalmopathy. The V call is TRBV14, the J call TRBJ2-7; perhaps TRBD2 as D (5 bases). CDR3 in DNA: TGTGCCAGCAGCCAACGCGGGCTTGGCGAGCAGTACTTC. Its translation is CASSQRGLGEQYF.